This T cell receptor beta chain was retrieved from a study of shared clonotypes between healthy human individuals. The germline CDR1 and CDR2 sequences are SQVTM and ANQGSEA. V lost 5 bases and J 4 bases, leaving 12 bases between the germline ends. The length of the CDR3 is 12 residues. Here immunoSEQ multiplex PCR was the method, and the copy in TCRdb shows in-frame clones only, minus some. This table has about 590,000 clones, roughly 95% appearing once. Naive CD8 cells lacked CD45RO, underwent positive selection for CCR7 and left out terminally differentiated effector memory CD45RA+ cells. This receptor was taken from a woman aged 25-40 years in good health. The rearrangement links TRBV29-1 to TRBJ2-7, with no clear D. What was sequenced was naive CD8+ T cells sorted from blood. CDR3 sequence reads: CSVRNREYEQYF. For the CDR3, the DNA is TGCAGCGTTCGGAACAGAGAATACGAGCAGTACTTC.